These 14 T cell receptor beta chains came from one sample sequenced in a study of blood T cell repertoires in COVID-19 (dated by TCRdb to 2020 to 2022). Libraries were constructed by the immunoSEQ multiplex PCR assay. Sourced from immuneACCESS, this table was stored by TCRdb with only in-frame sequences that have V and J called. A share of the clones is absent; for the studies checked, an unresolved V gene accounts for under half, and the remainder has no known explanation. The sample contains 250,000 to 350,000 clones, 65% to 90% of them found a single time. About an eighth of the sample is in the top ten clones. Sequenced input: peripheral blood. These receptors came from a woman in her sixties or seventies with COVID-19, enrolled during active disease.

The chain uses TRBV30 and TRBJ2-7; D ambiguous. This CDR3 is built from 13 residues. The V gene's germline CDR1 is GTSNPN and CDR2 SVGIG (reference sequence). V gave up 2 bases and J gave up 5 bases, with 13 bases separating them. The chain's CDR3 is CAWSPGSDHEQYF. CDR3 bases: TGTGCCTGGAGTCCCGGGTCCGACCACGAGCAGTACTTC.

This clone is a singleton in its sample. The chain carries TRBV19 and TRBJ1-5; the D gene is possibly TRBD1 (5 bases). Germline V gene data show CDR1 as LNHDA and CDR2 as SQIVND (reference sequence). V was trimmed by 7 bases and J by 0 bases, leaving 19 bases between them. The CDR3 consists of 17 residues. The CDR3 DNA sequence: TGTGCCAGTACGTACGGAACGGGGGGTTATAGCAATCAGCCCCAGCATTTT. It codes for CASTYGTGGYSNQPQHF.

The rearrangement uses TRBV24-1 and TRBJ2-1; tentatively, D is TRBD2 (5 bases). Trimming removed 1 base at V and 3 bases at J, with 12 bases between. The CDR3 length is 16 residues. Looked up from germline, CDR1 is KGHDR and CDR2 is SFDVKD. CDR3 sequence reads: CATSDLEGKSYNEQFF. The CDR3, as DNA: TGTGCCACCAGTGATTTAGAGGGAAAGAGCTACAATGAGCAGTTCTTC.

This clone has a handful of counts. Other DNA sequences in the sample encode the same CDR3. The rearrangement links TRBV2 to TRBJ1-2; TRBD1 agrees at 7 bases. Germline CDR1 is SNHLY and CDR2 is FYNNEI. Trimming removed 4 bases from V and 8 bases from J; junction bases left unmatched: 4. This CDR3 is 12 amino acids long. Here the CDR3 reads CASSGNRGGYTF. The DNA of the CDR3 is TGTGCCAGCAGTGGCAACAGGGGCGGCTACACCTTC. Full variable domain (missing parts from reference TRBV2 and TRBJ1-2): EPEVTQTPSHQVTQMGQEVILRCVPISNHLYFYWYRQILGQKVEFLVSFYNNEISEKSEIFDDQFSVERPDGSNFTLKIRSTKLEDSAMYFCASSGNRGGYTFGSGTRLTVV.

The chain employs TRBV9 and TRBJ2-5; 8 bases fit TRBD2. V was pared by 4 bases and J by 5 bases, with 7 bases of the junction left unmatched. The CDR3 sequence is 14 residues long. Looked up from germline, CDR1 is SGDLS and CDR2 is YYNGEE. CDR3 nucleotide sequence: TGTGCCAGCAGCCCGGGCAGCGGGGGTGAGACCCAGTACTTC. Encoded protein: CASSPGSGGETQYF.

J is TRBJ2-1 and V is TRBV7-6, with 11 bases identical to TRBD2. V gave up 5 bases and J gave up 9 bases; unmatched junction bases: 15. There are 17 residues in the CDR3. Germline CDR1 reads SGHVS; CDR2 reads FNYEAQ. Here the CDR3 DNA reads TGTGCCAGCAGCCAGCTAGCGGGGGGAGACGGGGTGGGTGAGCAGTTCTTC. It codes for CASSQLAGGDGVGEQFF.

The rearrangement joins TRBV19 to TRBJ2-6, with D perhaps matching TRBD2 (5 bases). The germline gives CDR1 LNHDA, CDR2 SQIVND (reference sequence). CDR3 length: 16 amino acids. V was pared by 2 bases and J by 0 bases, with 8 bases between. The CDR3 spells CASSITGSSGANVLTF. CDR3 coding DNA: TGTGCCAGTAGTATAACGGGATCCTCTGGGGCCAACGTCCTGACTTTC.

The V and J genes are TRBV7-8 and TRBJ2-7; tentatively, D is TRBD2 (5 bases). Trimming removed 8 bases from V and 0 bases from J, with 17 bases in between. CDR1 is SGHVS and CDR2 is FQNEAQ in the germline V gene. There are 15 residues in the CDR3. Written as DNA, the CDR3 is TGTGCCAGCGGTTTTCTTCGGGGAAGCTCCTACGAGCAGTACTTC. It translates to CASGFLRGSSYEQYF.

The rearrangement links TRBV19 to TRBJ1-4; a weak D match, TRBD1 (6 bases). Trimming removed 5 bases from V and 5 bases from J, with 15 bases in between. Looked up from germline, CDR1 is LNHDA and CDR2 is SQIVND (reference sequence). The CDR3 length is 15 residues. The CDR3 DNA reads TGTGCCAGTAGTGTGATACAGGGCGCCAATGAAAAACTGTTTTTT. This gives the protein CASSVIQGANEKLFF. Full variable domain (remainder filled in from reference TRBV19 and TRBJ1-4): DGGITQSPKYLFRKEGQNVTLSCEQNLNHDAMYWYRQDPGQGLRLIYYSQIVNDFQKGDIAEGYSVSREKKESFPLTVTSAQKNPTAFYLCASSVIQGANEKLFFGSGTQLSVL.

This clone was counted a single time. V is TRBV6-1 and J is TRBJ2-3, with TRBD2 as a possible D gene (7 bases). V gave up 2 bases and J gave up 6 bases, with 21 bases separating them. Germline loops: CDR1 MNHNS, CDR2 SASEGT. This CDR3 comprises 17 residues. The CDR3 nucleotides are TGTGCCAGCAGTGAATTTATCGGGGGGCCCGCAGATGATACGCAGTATTTT. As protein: CASSEFIGGPADDTQYF.

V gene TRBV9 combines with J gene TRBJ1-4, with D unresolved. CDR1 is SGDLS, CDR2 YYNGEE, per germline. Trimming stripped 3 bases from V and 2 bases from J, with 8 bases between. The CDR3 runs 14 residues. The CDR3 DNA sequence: TGTGCCAGCAGCGGGGGAGCCACTAATGAAAAACTGTTTTTT. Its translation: CASSGGATNEKLFF. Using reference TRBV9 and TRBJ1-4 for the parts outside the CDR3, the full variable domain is DSGVTQTPKHLITATGQRVTLRCSPRSGDLSVYWYQQSLDQGLQFLIQYYNGEERAKGNILERFSAQQFPDLHSELNLSSLELGDSALYFCASSGGATNEKLFFGSGTQLSVL.

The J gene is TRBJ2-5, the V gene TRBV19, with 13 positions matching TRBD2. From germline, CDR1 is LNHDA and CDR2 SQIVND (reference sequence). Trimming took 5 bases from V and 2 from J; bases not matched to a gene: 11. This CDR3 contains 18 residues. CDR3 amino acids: CASSAPRLAGGLQETQYF. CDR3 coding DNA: TGTGCCAGTAGTGCCCCCCGACTAGCGGGGGGCCTTCAAGAGACCCAGTACTTC.

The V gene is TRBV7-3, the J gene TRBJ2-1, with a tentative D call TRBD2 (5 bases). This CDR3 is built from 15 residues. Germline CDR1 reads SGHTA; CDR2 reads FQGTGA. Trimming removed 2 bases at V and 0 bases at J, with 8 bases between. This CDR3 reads CASSLEGPSYNEQFF. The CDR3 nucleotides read TGTGCCAGCAGCTTAGAGGGCCCCTCCTACAATGAGCAGTTCTTC.

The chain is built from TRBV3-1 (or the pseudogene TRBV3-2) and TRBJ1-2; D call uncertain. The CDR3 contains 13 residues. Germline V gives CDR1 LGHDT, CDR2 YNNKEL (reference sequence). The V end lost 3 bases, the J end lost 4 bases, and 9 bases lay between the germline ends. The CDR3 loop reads CASSQILSYGYTF. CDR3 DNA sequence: TGTGCCAGCAGCCAGATCCTTAGCTATGGCTACACCTTC.